The TCR beta chain described here comes from a study of blood T cells in healthy people across ages. On the study more broadly: About one barcoded beta molecule was captured per two T cells (by template switching).

A sample-barcoded 5' primer and a J-beta primer mix were used in a second PCR of roughly 6 to 11 cycles. Each cDNA molecule received a tag from a template-switch adaptor that had 12 random nucleotides. TCRdb re-called the 5' RACE reads through MiXCR, storing one row per CDR3 protein. The table lists over 550,000 distinct CDR3 sequences, 25% to 35% of them singletons. Whole-study results and caveats: A strong correlation was seen between TCR beta diversity and naive T cell percentage.

The CDR3 extends over 18 amino acids. Germline assignment: CDR1 LGHNA and CDR2 YSLEER. This clonotype was seen more than once but under ten times. Its antigen is as yet unknown. A much larger clonotype is one base distant, so this may be a read error. The chain couples TRBV4-3 to TRBJ2-1; TRBD1 matches at 11 bases. Source material: blood. The clonotype originates from a woman of 80 years or more in good health. The CDR3 loop is CASSQESFGQGARNGQFF. In nucleotides, the CDR3 is TGCGCCAGCAGCCAAGAAAGTTTCGGACAGGGGGCAAGGAATGGGCAGTTCTTC.